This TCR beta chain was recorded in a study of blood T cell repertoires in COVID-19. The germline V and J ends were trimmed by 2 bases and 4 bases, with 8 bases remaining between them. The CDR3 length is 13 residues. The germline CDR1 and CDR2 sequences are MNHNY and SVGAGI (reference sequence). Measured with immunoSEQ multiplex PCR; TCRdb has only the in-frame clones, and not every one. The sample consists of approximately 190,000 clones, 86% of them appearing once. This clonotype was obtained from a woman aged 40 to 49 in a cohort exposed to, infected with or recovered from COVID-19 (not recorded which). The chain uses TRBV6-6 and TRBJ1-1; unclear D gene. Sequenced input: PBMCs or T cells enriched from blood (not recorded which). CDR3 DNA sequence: TGTGCCAGCAGTTACGCAGAGGCCACTGAAGCTTTCTTT. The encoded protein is CASSYAEATEAFF.